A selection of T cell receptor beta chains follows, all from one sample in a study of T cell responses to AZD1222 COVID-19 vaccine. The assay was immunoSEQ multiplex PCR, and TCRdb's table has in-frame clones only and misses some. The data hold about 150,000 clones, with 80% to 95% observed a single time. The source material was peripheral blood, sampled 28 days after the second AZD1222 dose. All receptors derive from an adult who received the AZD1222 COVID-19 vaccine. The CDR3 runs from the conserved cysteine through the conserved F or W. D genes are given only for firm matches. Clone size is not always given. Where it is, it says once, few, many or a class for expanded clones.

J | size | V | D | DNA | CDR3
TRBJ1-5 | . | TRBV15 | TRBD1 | TGTGCCACCAGCAGAGCGCCCGGGGCAGGGGGCTCTCAGCCCCAGCATTTT | CATSRAPGAGGSQPQHF
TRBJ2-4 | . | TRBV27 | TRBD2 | TGTGCCAGCATGGGGGGGGACATTCAGTACTTC | CASMGGDIQYF
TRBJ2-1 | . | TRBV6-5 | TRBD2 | TGTGCCAGCAGCCCGACTAGCGGGTCCTACAATGAGCAGTTCTTC | CASSPTSGSYNEQFF
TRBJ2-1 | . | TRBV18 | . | TGTGCCAGCTCACCCGGGTCTAGCCATGGGCAGTTCTTC | CASSPGSSHGQFF
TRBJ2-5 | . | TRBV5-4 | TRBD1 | TGTGCCAGCAGCCCTTCAACAGGGGGCGGAGAGACCCAGTACTTC | CASSPSTGGGETQYF
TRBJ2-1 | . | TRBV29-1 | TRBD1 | TGCAGCGTTGATAGGGGGACAGACAATGAGCAGTTCTTC | CSVDRGTDNEQFF
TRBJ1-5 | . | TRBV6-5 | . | TGTGCCAGTGGGGAGGCTACTTATAGCAATCAGCCCCAGCATTTT | CASGEATYSNQPQHF
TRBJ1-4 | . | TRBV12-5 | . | TGTGCTAGTGGTTCCCAGGGGTCTCCAAATGAAAAACTGTTTTTT | CASGSQGSPNEKLFF
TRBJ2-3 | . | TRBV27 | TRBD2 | TGTGCCAGCAGTCCCGGGACAGGGCGGTTACTAGCGGGAGTAGATACGCAGTATTTT | CASSPGTGRLLAGVDTQYF
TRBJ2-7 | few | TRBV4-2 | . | TGTGCCAGCAGCCAGGGCGGGACAGTGGCCTACGAGCAGTACTTC | CASSQGGTVAYEQYF
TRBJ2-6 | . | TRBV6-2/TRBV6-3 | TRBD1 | TGTGCCAGCAGCGAGGGACAGCTGTTCTCTGGGGCCAACGTCCTGACTTTC | CASSEGQLFSGANVLTF
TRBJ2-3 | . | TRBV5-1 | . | TGCGCCAGCAGCTTGGGGGTCACCGCCCCAGATACGCAGTATTTT | CASSLGVTAPDTQYF
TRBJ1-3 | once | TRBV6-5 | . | TGTGCCAGCAGTCCGGACGGTGGCTCTGGAAACACCATATATTTT | CASSPDGGSGNTIYF
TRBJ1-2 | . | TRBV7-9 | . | TGTGCCAGCAGCTCAAGAGACAGTCTGCCTGGCTACACCTTC | CASSSRDSLPGYTF
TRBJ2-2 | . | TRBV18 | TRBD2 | TGTGCCAGCTCGCGGACTAGCGGGAGATCGAACACCGGGGAGCTGTTTTTT | CASSRTSGRSNTGELFF
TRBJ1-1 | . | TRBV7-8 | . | TGTGCCAGCAGCTTAGGCATATTGGCGAACACTGAAGCTTTCTTT | CASSLGILANTEAFF
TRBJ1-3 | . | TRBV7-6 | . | TGTGCCAGCAGCCCCCGGGGAAACACCATATATTTT | CASSPRGNTIYF
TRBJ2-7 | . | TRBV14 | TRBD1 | TGTGCCAGCAGCCGGGGACAGGGTCGGAACGAGCAGTACTTC | CASSRGQGRNEQYF
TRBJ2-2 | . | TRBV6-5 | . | TGTGCCAGCAGTTACAGTGGGGCAGGGACCGGGGAGCTGTTTTTT | CASSYSGAGTGELFF
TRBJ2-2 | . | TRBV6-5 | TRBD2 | TGTGCCAGCAAGGGGAGGGAAACCGGGGAGCTGTTTTTT | CASKGRETGELFF
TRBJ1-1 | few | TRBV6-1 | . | TGTGCCAGCAGTGAAGGTGGGAATGCTTTCTTT | CASSEGGNAFF
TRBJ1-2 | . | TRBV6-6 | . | TGTGCCAGCAGTTCGGACAGATCCTATGGCTACACCTTC | CASSSDRSYGYTF
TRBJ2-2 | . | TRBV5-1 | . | TGCGCCAGCAGCTCGATAGTGACCGGGGAGCTGTTTTTT | CASSSIVTGELFF
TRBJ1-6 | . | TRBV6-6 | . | TGTGCCAGCAGTCAGCCCTCTTCAAGCTCCTATAATTCACCCCTCCACTTT | CASSQPSSSSYNSPLHF
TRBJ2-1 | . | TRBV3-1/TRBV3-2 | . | TGTGCCAGCAGCTTAATTACCCGGATTCATGAGCAGTTCTTC | CASSLITRIHEQFF
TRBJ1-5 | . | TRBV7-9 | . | TGTGCCAGCAGCCAGGCCGGCTTAAATCAGCCCCAGCATTTT | CASSQAGLNQPQHF
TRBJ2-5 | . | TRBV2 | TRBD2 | TGTGCCAGCAGGGGAGGGCAGGGAGAGACCCAGTACTTC | CASRGGQGETQYF
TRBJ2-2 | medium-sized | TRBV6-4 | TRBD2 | TGTGCCAGCGGACCCTTAGCGGGAGGAGGCACCGGGGAGCTGTTTTTT | CASGPLAGGGTGELFF
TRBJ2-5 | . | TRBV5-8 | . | TGTGCCAGCAGCTTGTCCAGGGCGTCCCAAGAGACCCAGTACTTC | CASSLSRASQETQYF
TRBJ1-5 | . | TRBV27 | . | TGTGCCAGCAGTTTATCAGGACAGAACAATCAGCCCCAGCATTTT | CASSLSGQNNQPQHF
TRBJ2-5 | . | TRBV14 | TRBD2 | TGTGCCAGCAGCCCCCGACTAGCGGTCATGGGGGAGACCCAGTACTTC | CASSPRLAVMGETQYF
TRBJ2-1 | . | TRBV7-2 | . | TGTGCCAGCAGCTTCCGACGGGTAGTCAGCAATGAGCAGTTCTTC | CASSFRRVVSNEQFF
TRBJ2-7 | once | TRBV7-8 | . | TGTGCCAGCAGCTATAGCGCGGAGAGCTCCTACGAGCAGTACTTC | CASSYSAESSYEQYF
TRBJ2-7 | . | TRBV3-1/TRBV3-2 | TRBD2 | TGTGCCAGCAGCCAAGAAGGGAGGGCCGGCGAGCAGTACTTC | CASSQEGRAGEQYF
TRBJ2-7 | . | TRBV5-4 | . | TGTGCCAGCAGCTTGGAAGTGGGGGTGGAATTAGAGCAGTACTTC | CASSLEVGVELEQYF
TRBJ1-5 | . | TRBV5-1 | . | TGCGCCAGCAGCTTGGCCGGCACTAGCAATCAGCCCCAGCATTTT | CASSLAGTSNQPQHF
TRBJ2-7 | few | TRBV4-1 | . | TGCGCCAGCAGCCAGGGTCCAGGTACATACGAGCAGTACTTC | CASSQGPGTYEQYF
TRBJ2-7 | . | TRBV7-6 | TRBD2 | TGTGCCAGCAGCTCACCCGGGACTAGTGGGGCCTACGAGCAGTACTTC | CASSSPGTSGAYEQYF
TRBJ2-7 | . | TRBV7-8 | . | TGTGCCAGCAGCTTAGTTCCGGGACAAAGTTACGAGCAGTACTTC | CASSLVPGQSYEQYF
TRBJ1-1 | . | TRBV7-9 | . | TGTGCCAGCAGCTTAAGCGGGGGGCGGACTGAAGCTTTCTTT | CASSLSGGRTEAFF
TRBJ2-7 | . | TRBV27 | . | TGTGCCAGCAGTTACGACTCCGTTGCGTCCGAGCAGTACTTC | CASSYDSVASEQYF
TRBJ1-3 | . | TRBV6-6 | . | TGTGCCAGCAGTTACGGGCAAACTGGAAACACCATATATTTT | CASSYGQTGNTIYF
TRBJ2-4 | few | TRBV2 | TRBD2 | TGTGCCAGCAGAAAGGGACTAGCGGGAGCCAAAAACATTCAGTACTTC | CASRKGLAGAKNIQYF
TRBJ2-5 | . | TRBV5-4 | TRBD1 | TGTGCCAGCAGCTTGAGGGGGCAGGGGGCGCGGGAGACCCAGTACTTC | CASSLRGQGARETQYF
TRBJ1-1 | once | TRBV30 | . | TGTGCCTGGAGTGTACGCAGGGGAACTGAAGCTTTCTTT | CAWSVRRGTEAFF
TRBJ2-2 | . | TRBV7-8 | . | TGTGCCAGCAGCTTAGCCCCATGGAAGTCCGGGGAGCTGTTTTTT | CASSLAPWKSGELFF
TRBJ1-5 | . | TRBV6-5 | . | TGTGCCAGCAGTTACGGGGGCAATCAGCCCCAGCATTTT | CASSYGGNQPQHF
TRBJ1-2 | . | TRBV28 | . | TGTGCCAGCACGGATTGGCGGGGCTACACCTTC | CASTDWRGYTF
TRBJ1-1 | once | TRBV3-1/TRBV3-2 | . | TGTGCCAGCAGCCTCAGGGTAGGAAGGGGGGACACTGAAGCTTTCTTT | CASSLRVGRGDTEAFF
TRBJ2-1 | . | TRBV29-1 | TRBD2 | TGCAGCGTTTACCCACTAGCGGGAGAACTCAATGAGCAGTTCTTC | CSVYPLAGELNEQFF
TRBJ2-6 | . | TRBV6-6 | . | TGTGCCAGCAGCCTTACAAGGGTTGGGGCCAACGTCCTGACTTTC | CASSLTRVGANVLTF
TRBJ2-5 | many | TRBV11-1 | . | TGTGCCAGCAGCTACCTCGAGGGGCAAGAGACCCAGTACTTC | CASSYLEGQETQYF
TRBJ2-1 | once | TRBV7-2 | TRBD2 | TGTGCCAGCAGCCCCTGGACTAGCGGGATATACAATGAGCAGTTCTTC | CASSPWTSGIYNEQFF
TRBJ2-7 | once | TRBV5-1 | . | TGCGCCAGCAGCTCGGAAGACCGACTCTCCTACGAGCAGTACTTC | CASSSEDRLSYEQYF
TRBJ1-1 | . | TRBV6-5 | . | TGTGCCAGCAGTTACTTGGGCCTCGGGGGCACTGAAGCTTTCTTT | CASSYLGLGGTEAFF
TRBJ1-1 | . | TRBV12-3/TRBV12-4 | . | TGTGCCAGCAGAAGTACAGGGACCACTGAAGCTTTCTTT | CASRSTGTTEAFF
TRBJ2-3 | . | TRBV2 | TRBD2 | TGTGCCAGCAGAATACTAGCGGGAGCCACAGATACGCAGTATTTT | CASRILAGATDTQYF
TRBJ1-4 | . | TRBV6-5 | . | TGTGCCAGCAGTTTTTCTGGATTTCGAGAGAGGGAAAAACTGTTTTTT | CASSFSGFREREKLFF
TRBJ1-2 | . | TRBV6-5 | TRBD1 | TGTGCCAGCAGCCCGAGGACAGGCTATGGCTACACCTTC | CASSPRTGYGYTF
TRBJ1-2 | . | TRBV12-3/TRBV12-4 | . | TGTGCCAGCAGTTTTGGGCCGCGCGGGGGCTACACCTTC | CASSFGPRGGYTF